Sequencing of this T cell receptor (beta chain) was carried out in a study of tumor-infiltrating lymphocytes in localized non-small cell lung cancer. Assay: immunoSEQ multiplex PCR; the TCRdb copy retains only in-frame clones and omits some. The sample records over 8,000 clones, less than 80% being singletons. Germline V gives CDR1 SGHVS, CDR2 FQNEAQ. V gave up 1 base and J gave up 7 bases, with 5 bases separating them. This CDR3 region has 12 residues. The sample taken for sequencing was uninvolved lung tissue not adjacent to the tumor. This chain joins TRBV7-8 and TRBJ2-1; tentative D call: TRBD2 (5 bases). This clonotype originated in a human donor with non-small cell lung cancer. The DNA for the CDR3 is TGTGCCAGCAGCTTAGGGGAGAATGAGCAGTTCTTC. This translates into CASSLGENEQFF. The full variable domain, rest sourced from reference TRBV7-8 and TRBJ2-1, is GAGVSQSPRYKVAKRGQDVALRCDPISGHVSLFWYQQALGQGPEFLTYFQNEAQLDKSGLPSDRFFAERPEGSVSTLKIQRTQQEDSAVYLCASSLGENEQFFGPGTRLTVL.